This T cell receptor (beta chain) was captured by sequencing in a study of glioma-infiltrating T cells. Whole-study context: Low-grade gliomas were grade II; glioblastomas were grade IV at initial diagnosis.

TCR alpha and beta CDR3 regions were amplified from RNA using iRepertoire nested multiplex PCR. TCRdb processed the multiplex PCR reads anew with MiXCR; each CDR3 protein has one entry. The sample has more than 350,000 distinct CDR3 sequences; 41% are singletons. Study outcomes and limitations: Tissue-blood divergence was below expectation in non-neoplastic patients, above in gliomas.

A few counts support this clonotype. Antigen unknown. The V gene lost 4 bases and the J gene lost 6 bases, with 21 bases spanning the gap. From germline, CDR1 is SNHLY and CDR2 FYNNEI. The CDR3 is made up of 16 amino acids. The TCR originated in a human donor with low-grade glioma or glioblastoma, undergoing nonglioma brain surgery, or in good health (not recorded which). The sample comprised glioma tissue, nonneoplastic brain tissue, or PBMCs (not recorded which). This sequence joins TRBV2 and TRBJ1-2, with D possibly being TRBD1 (5 bases). CDR3 protein: CASSALDRPGRHGYTF. The CDR3 DNA is TGTGCCAGCAGTGCCCTGGATCGTCCAGGGAGACATGGCTACACCTTC.